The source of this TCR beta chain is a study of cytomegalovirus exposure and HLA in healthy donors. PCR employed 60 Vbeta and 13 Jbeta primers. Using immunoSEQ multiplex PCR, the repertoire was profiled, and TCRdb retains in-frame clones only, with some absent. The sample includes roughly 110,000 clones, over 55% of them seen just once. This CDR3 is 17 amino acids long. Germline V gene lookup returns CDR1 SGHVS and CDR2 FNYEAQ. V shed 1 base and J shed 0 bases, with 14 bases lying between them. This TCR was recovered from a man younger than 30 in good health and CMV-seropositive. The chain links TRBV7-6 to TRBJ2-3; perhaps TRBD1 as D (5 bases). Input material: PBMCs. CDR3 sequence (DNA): TGTGCCAGCAGCTTAGGAGACAGAAGCCCTAGCACAGATACGCAGTATTTT. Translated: CASSLGDRSPSTDTQYF.